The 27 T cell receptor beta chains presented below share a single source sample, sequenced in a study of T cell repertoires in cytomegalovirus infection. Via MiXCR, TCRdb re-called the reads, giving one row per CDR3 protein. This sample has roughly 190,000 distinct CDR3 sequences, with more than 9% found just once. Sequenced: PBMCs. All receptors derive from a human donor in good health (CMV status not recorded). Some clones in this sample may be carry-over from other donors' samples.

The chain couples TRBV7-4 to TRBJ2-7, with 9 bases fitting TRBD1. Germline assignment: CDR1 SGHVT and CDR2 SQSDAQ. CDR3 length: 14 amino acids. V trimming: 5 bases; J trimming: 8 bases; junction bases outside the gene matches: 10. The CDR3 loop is CASSTTNRGLKQYF. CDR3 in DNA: TGTGCCAGCAGCACAACCAACAGGGGGCTCAAGCAGTACTTC. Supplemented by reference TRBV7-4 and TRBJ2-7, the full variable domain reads GAGVSQSPRYKVAKRGRDVALRCDSISGHVTLYWYRQTLGQGSEVLTYSQSDAQRDKSGRPSGRFSAERPERSVSTLKIQRTEQGDSAVYLCASSTTNRGLKQYFGPGTRLTVT.

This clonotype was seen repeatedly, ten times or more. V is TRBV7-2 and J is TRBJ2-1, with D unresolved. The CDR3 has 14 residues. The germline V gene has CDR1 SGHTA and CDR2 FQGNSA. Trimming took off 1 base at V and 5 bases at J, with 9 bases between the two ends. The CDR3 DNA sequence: TGTGCCAGCAGCTTAGTCTCCGTGAACAATGAGCAGTTCTTC. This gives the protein CASSLVSVNNEQFF.

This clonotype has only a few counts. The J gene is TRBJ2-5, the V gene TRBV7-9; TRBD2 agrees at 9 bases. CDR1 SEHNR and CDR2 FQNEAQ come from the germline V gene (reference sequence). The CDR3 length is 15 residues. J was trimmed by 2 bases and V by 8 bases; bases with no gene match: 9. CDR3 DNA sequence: TGTGCCAGCTCCTCTCGACTAGCGGAGCAAGAGACCCAGTACTTC. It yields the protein CASSSRLAEQETQYF.

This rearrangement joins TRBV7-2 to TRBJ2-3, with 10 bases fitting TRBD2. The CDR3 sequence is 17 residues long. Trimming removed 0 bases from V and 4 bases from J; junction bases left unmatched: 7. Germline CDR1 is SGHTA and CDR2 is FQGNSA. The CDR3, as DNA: TGTGCCAGCAGCTTAGCTCCTAGCGGGAGCCATTCAGATACGCAGTATTTT. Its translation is CASSLAPSGSHSDTQYF.

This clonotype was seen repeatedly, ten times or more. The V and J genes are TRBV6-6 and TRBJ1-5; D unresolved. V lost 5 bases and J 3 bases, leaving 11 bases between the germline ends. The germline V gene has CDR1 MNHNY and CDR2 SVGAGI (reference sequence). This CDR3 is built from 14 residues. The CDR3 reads CASSVRTINQPQHF. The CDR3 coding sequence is TGTGCCAGCAGTGTACGGACCATCAATCAGCCCCAGCATTTT.

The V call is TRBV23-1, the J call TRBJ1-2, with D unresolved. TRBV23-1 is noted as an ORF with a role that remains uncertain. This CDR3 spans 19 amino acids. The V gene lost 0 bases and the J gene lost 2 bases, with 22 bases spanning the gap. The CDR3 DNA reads TGCGCCAGCAGTCAATCTCTCTCTGCAGGCCGGCCTTTAAACTATGGCTACACCTTC. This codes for CASSQSLSAGRPLNYGYTF.

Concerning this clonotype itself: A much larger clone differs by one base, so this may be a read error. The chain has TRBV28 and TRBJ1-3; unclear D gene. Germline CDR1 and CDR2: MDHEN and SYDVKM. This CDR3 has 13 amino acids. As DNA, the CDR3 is TGTGCCACCAGTCGGAACCCTGGAAACACCATATATTTT. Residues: CATSRNPGNTIYF.

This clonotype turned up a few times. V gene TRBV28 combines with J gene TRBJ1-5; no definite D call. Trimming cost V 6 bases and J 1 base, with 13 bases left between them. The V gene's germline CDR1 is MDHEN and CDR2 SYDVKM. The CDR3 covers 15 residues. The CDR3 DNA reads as TGTGCCAGCAGAAATCACGGGAGGAGCAATCAGCCCCAGCATTTT. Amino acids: CASRNHGRSNQPQHF.

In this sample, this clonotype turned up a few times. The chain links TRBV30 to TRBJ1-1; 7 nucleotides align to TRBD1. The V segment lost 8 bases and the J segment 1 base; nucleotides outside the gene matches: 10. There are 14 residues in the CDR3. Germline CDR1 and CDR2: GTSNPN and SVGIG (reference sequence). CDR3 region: CALLAGQWNTEAFF. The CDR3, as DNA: TGTGCCCTTCTAGCGGGACAGTGGAACACTGAAGCTTTCTTT.

CDR3 sequence: CASSLGGGGFNEKLFF. The CDR3 DNA sequence: TGTGCCAGCAGCTTAGGAGGAGGGGGTTTCAATGAAAAACTGTTTTTT. The rearrangement joins TRBV7-9 to TRBJ1-4; the D gene is possibly TRBD1 (6 bases). Per the germline V gene, CDR1 is SEHNR and CDR2 is FQNEAQ (reference sequence). CDR3 length equals 16 residues. Trimming stripped 1 base from V and 5 bases from J, with 14 bases between.

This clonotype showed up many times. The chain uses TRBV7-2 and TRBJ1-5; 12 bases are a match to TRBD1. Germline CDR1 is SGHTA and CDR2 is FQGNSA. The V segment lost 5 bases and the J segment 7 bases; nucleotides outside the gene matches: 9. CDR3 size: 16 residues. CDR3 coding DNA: TGTGCCAGCAGCAAACCGGGACAGGGGGCGAGGCAGCCCCAGCATTTT. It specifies CASSKPGQGARQPQHF.

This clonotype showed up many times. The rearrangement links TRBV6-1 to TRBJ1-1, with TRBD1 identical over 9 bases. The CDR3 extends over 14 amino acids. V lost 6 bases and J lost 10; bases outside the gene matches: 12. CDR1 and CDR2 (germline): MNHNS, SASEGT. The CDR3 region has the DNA TGTGCCAGCAGAGGGACAGGGACCCAGGAAGGAGCTTTCTTT. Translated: CASRGTGTQEGAFF.

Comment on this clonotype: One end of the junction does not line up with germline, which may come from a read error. The CDR3 sequence: CPSRMTSGSGANVLTF. As DNA, the CDR3 is TGTCCCAGCAGAATGACTAGCGGCTCTGGGGCCAACGTCCTGACTTTC. The chain joins TRBV6-2 or TRBV6-3 to TRBJ2-6; 9 bases line up with TRBD2. The germline V gene has CDR1 MNHEY and CDR2 SVGEGT. The CDR3 totals 16 residues.

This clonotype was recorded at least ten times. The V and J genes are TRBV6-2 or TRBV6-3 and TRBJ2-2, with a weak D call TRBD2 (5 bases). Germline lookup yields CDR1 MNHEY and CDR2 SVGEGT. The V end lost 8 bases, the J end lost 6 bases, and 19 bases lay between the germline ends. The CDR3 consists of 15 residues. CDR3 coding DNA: TGTGCCAGCCAACGGCAACAGACCGGGGCCGGGGAGCTGTTTTTT. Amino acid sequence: CASQRQQTGAGELFF.

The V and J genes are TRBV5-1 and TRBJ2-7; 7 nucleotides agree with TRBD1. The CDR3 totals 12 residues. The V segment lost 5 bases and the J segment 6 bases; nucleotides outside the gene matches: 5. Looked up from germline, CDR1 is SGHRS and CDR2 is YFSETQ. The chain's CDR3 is CASSGSGGEQYF. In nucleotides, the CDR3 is TGCGCCAGCAGTGGTTCAGGGGGCGAGCAGTACTTC.

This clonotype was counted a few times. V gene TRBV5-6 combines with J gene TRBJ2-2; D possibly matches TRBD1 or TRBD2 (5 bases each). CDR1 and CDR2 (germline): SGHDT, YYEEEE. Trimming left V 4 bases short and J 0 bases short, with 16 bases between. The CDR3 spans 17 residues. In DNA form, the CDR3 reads TGTGCCAGCAGCGCGCGATGGGACCCTACGAACACCGGGGAGCTGTTTTTT. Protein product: CASSARWDPTNTGELFF.

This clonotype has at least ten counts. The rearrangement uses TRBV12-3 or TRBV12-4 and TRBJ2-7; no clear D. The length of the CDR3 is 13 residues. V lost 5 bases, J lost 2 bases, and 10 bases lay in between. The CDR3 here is CASSAGRAYEQYF. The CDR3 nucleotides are TGTGCCAGCAGTGCCGGTAGGGCCTACGAGCAGTACTTC.

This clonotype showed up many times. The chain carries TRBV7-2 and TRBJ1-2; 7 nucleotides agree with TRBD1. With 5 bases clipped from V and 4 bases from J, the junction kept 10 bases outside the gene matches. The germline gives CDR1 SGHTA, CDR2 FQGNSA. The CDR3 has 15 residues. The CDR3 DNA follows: TGTGCCAGCAGCGCAAACAGGGGCCGTGGCTATGGCTACACCTTC. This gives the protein CASSANRGRGYGYTF.

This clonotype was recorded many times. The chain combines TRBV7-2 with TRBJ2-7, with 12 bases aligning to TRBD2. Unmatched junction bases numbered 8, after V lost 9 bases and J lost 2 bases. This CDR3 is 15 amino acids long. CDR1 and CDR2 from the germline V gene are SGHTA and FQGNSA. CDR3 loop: CASRLAGASPYEQYF. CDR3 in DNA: TGTGCCAGTAGACTAGCGGGAGCCTCCCCCTACGAGCAGTACTTC.

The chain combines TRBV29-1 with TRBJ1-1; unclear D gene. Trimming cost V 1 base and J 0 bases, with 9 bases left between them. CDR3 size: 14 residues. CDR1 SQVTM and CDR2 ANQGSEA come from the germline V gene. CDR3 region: CSVEAQSVNTEAFF. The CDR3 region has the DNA TGCAGCGTTGAAGCACAGTCGGTGAACACTGAAGCTTTCTTT.

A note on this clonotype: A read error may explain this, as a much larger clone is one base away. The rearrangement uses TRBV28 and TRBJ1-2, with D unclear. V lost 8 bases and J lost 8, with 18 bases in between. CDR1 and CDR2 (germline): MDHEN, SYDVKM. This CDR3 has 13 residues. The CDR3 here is CASWFSTASGYTF. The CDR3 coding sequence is TGTGCCAGCTGGTTTTCGACCGCAAGCGGCTACACCTTC.

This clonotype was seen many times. CDR3 sequence: CASSLRSSGSRETQYF. DNA of the CDR3: TGTGCCAGCAGCTTAAGAAGTAGCGGGAGCAGGGAGACCCAGTACTTC. V gene TRBV7-2 combines with J gene TRBJ2-5; 9 bases fit TRBD2. Germline V gene data show CDR1 as SGHTA and CDR2 as FQGNSA. The trim removed 2 bases at V and 5 bases at J, leaving 9 bases unmatched. The CDR3 spans 16 residues. The full variable domain, in which reference TRBV7-2 and TRBJ2-5 provide the parts outside the CDR3, is GAGVSQSPSNKVTEKGKDVELRCDPISGHTALYWYRQSLGQGLEFLIYFQGNSAPDKSGLPSDRFSAERTGGSVSTLTIQRTQQEDSAVYLCASSLRSSGSRETQYFGPGTRLLVL.

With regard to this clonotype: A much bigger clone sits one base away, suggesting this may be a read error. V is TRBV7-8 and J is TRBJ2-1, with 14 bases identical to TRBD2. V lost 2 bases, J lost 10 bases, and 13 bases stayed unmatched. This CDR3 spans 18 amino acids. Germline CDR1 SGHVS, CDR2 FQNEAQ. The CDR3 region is CASSLITATSGRAQEQFF. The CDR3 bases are TGTGCCAGCAGCTTAATCACCGCGACTAGCGGGAGGGCCCAGGAGCAGTTCTTC.

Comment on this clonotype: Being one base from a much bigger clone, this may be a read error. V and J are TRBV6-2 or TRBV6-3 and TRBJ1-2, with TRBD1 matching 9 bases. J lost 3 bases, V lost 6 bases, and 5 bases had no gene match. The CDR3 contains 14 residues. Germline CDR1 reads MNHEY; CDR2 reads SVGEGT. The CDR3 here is CASRYRTGDYGYTF. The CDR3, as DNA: TGTGCCAGCAGATACAGGACAGGGGACTATGGCTACACCTTC.

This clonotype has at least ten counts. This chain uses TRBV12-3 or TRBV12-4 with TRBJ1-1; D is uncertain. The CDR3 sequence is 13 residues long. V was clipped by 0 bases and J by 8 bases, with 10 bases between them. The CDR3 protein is CASSLASSKEAFF. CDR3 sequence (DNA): TGTGCCAGCAGTTTAGCATCCAGCAAAGAAGCTTTCTTT.

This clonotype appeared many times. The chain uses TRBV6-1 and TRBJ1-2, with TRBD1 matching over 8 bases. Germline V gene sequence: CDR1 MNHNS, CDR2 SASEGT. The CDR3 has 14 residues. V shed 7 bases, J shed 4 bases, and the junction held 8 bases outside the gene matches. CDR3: CASTGQGGAYGYTF. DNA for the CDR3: TGTGCCAGCACAGGACAGGGAGGTGCCTATGGCTACACCTTC.

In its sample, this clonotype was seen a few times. CDR3 amino acids: CATSRVIVGMWPQHF. In nucleotides, the CDR3 is TGTGCCACCAGCAGAGTGATTGTCGGAATGTGGCCCCAGCATTTT. The rearrangement uses TRBV15 and TRBJ1-5; D call uncertain. In germline, CDR1 is LNHNV, CDR2 YYDKDF (reference sequence). The CDR3 length is 15 residues. With 1 base removed from V and 9 bases from J, the gap between germline ends came to 16 bases.